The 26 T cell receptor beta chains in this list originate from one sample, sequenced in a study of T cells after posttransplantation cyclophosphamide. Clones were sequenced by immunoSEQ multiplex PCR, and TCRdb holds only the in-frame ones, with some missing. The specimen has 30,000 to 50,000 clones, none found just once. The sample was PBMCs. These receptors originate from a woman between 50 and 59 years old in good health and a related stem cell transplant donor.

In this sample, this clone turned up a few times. In nucleotides, the CDR3 is TGTGCCAGCAGTTTGGAGGGACAGCTCTACGAGCAGTACTTC. Translated: CASSLEGQLYEQYF. This chain uses TRBV28 with TRBJ2-7, with a weak D call TRBD1 (7 bases). Trimming took off 3 bases at V and 3 bases at J, with 12 bases between the two ends. The CDR3 is 14 amino acids. Germline V gives CDR1 MDHEN, CDR2 SYDVKM.

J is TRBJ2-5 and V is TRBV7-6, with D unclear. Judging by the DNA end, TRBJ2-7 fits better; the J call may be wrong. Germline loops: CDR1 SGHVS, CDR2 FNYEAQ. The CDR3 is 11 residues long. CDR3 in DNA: TGTGCCAGCAGCTCAGGCGTCGAGCAGTACTTC. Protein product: CASSSGVEQYF.

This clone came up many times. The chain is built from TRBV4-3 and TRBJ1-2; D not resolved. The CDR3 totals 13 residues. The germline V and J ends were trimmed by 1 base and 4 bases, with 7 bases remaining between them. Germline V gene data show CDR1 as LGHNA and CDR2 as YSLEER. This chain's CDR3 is CASSQGSSYGYTF. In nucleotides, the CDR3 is TGCGCCAGCAGCCAAGGTAGCAGCTATGGCTACACCTTC.

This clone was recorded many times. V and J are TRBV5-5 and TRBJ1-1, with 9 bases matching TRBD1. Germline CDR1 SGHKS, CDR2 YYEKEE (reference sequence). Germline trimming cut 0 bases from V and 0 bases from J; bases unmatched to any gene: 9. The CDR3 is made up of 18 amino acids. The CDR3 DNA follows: TGTGCCAGCAGCTTGGGGACAGAGAGGACAGGGGTGAACACTGAAGCTTTCTTT. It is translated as CASSLGTERTGVNTEAFF.

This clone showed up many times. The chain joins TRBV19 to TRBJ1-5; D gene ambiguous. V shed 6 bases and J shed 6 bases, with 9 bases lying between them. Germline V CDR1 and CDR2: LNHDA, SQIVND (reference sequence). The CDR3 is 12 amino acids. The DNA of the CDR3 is TGTGCCAGTAGCCTCTTGCGTCAGCCCCAGCATTTT. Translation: CASSLLRQPQHF.

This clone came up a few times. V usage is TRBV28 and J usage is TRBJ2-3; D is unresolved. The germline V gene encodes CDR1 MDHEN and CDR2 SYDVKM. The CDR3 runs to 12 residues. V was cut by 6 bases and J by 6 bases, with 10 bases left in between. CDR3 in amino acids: CASSPLRDTQYF. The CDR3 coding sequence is TGTGCCAGCAGCCCGCTCAGGGATACGCAGTATTTT.

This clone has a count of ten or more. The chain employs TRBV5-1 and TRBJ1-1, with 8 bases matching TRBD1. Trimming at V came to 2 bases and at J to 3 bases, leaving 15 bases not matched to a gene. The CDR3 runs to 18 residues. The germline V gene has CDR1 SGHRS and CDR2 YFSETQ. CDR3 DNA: TGCGCCAGCAGCTTACACCCCCTACCTTCGACAGGGGACACTGAAGCTTTCTTT. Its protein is CASSLHPLPSTGDTEAFF.

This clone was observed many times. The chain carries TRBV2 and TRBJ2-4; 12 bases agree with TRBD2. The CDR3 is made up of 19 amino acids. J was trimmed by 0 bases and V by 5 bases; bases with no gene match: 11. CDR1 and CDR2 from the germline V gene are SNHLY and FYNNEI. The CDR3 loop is CASSRRTSGVVLAKNIQYF. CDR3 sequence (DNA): TGTGCCAGCAGTCGACGGACTAGCGGGGTGGTACTAGCCAAAAACATTCAGTACTTC.

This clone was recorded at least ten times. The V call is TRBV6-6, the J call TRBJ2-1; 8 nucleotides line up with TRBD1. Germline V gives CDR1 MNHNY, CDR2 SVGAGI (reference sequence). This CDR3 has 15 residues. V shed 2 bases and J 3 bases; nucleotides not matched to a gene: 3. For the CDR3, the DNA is TGTGCCAGCAGTTACGGGACAGGAGGCTACAATGAGCAGTTCTTC. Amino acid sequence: CASSYGTGGYNEQFF.

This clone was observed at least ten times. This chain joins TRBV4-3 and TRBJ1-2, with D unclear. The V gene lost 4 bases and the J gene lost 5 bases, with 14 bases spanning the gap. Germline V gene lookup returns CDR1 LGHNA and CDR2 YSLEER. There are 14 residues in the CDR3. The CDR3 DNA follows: TGCGCCAGCAGCCCGGCCAGGTTAGATTATGGCTACACCTTC. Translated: CASSPARLDYGYTF.

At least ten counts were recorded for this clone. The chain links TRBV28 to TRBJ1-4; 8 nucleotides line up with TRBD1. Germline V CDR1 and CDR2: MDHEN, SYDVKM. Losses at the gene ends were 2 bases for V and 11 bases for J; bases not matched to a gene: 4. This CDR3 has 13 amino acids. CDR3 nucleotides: TGTGCCAGCAGTTTACAGGGGGCTGGGAAACTGTTTTTT. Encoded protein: CASSLQGAGKLFF. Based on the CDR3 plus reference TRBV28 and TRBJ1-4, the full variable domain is DVKVTQSSRYLVKRTGEKVFLECVQDMDHENMFWYRQDPGLGLRLIYFSYDVKMKEKGDIPEGYSVSREKKERFSLILESASTNQTSMYLCASSLQGAGKLFFGSGTQLSVL.

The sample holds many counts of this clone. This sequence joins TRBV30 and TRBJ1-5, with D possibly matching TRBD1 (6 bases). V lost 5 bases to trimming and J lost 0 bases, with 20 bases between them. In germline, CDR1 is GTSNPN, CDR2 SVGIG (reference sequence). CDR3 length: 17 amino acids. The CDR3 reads CAWSPGHLIDSNQPQHF. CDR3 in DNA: TGTGCCTGGTCACCGGGACACTTAATAGATAGCAATCAGCCCCAGCATTTT.

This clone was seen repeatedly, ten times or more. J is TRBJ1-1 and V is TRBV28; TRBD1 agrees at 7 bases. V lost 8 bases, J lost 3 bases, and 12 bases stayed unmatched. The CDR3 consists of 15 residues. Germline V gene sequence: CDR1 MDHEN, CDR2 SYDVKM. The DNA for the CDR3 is TGTGCCAGCGTTGAGGAGGGGGCACCACACACTGAAGCTTTCTTT. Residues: CASVEEGAPHTEAFF.

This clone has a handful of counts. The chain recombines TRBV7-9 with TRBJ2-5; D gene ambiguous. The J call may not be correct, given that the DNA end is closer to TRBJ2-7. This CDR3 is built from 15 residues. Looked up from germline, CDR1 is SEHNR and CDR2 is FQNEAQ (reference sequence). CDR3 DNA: TGTGCCAGCAGCTCAGCAGAGCCCCCCTCCTACGAGCAGTACTTC. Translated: CASSSAEPPSYEQYF.

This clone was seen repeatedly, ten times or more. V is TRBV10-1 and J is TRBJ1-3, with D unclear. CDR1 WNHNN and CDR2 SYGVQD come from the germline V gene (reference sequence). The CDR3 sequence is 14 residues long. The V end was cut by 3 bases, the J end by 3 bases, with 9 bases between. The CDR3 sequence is CASSEWRVGNTIYF. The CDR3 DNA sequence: TGCGCCAGCAGTGAATGGAGGGTTGGAAACACCATATATTTT.

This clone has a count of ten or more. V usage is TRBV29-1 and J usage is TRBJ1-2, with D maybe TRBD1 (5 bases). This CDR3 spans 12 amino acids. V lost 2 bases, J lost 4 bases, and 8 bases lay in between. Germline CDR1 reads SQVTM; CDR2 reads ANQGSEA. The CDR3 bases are TGCAGCGTTGAACAGGGCCCCTATGGCTACACCTTC. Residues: CSVEQGPYGYTF. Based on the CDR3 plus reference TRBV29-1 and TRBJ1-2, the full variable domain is SAVISQKPSRDICQRGTSLTIQCQVDSQVTMMFWYRQQPGQSLTLIATANQGSEATYESGFVIDKFPISRPNLTFSTLTVSNMSPEDSSIYLCSVEQGPYGYTFGSGTRLTVV.

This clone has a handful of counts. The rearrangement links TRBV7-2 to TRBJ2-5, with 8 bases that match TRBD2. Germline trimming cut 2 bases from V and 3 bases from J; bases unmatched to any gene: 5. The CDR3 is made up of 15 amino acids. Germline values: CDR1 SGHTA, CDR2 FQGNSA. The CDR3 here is CASSLNRGGEETQYF. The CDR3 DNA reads TGTGCCAGCAGCTTAAATCGGGGGGGCGAAGAGACCCAGTACTTC.

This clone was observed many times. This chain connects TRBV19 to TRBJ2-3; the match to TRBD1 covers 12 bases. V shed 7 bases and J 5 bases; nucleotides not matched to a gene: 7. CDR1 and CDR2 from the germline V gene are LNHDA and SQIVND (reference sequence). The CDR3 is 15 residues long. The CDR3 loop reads CASKAGTGGLDTQYF. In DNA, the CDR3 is TGTGCCAGTAAGGCCGGGACAGGGGGCTTAGATACGCAGTATTTT.

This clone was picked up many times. As DNA, the CDR3 is TGCGCCAGCAGCCAAGGTACCCCAGGCAGGGGGGCCACCGGGGAGCTGTTTTTT. Amino acid sequence: CASSQGTPGRGATGELFF. The chain joins TRBV4-1 to TRBJ2-2; TRBD1 might be the D (7 bases). CDR1 and CDR2 (germline): MGHRA, YSYEKL. Trimming shortened V by 1 base and J by 4 bases, and 19 bases separated the two germline ends. The CDR3 covers 18 residues.

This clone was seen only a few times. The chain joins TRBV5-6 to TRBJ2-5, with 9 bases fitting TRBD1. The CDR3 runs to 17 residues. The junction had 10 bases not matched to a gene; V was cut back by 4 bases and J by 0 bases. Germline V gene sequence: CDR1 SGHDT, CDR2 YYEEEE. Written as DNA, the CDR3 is TGTGCCAGCAGCCCACCCGGGACAGGGCGTTACCAAGAGACCCAGTACTTC. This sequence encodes CASSPPGTGRYQETQYF.

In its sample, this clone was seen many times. The CDR3 loop is CAWAPQGYYGYTF. The CDR3 nucleotides read TGTGCCTGGGCCCCACAGGGATACTATGGCTACACCTTC. This chain links TRBV30 with TRBJ1-2; D is perhaps TRBD1 (6 bases). This CDR3 contains 13 residues. The V gene lost 5 bases and the J gene lost 3 bases, with 13 bases spanning the gap. The germline V gene has CDR1 GTSNPN and CDR2 SVGIG (reference sequence).

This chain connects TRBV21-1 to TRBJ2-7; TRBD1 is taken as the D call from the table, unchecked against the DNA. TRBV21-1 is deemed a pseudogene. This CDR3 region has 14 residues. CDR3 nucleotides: TGTGCCGGCAGCACCACCGGGACAGGGGGGGAGCAGTACTTC. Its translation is CAGSTTGTGGEQYF.

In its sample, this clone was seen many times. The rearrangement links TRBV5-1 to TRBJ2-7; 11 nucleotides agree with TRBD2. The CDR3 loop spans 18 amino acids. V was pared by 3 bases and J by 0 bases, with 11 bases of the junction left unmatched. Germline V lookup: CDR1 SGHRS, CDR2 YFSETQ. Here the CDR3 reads CASSSTGLAGQSSYEQYF. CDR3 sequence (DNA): TGCGCCAGCAGCTCGACAGGACTAGCGGGCCAGAGCTCCTACGAGCAGTACTTC.

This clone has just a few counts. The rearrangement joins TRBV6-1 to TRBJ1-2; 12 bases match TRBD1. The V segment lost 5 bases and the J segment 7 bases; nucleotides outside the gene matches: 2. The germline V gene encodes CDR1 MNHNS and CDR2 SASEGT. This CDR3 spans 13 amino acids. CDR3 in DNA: TGTGCCAGCAGTTGGGACAGGGGGCTTGGCTACACCTTC. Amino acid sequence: CASSWDRGLGYTF.

The CDR3 coding sequence is TGCAGCGTTGTTAGAGACAGGGATTCCTACGAGCAGTACTTC. It encodes CSVVRDRDSYEQYF. The chain carries TRBV29-1 and TRBJ2-7; TRBD1 matches at 7 bases. The germline V gene encodes CDR1 SQVTM and CDR2 ANQGSEA. J gave up 1 base and V 4 bases, and 7 bases lay outside the gene matches. The length of the CDR3 is 14 residues.

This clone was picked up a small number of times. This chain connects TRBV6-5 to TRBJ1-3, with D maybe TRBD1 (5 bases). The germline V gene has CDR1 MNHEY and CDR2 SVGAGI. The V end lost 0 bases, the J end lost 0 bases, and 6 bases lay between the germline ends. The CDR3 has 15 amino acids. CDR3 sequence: CASSYSGASGNTIYF. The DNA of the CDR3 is TGTGCCAGCAGTTACTCAGGGGCCTCTGGAAACACCATATATTTT.